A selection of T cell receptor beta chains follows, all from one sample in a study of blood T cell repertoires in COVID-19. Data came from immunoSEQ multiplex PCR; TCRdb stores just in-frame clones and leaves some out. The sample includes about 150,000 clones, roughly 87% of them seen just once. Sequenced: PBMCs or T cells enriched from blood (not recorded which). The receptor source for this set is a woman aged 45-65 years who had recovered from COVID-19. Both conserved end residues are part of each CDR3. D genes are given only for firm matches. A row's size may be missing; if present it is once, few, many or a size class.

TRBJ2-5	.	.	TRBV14	CASSQGQGWATQYF	TGTGCCAGCAGCCAAGGGCAGGGATGGGCGACCCAGTACTTC
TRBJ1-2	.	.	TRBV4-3	CASSQEEGLGSNYGYTF	TGCGCCAGCAGCCAAGAAGAGGGTTTGGGCAGTAACTATGGCTACACCTTC
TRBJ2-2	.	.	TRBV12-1	CASSSRGGLNTGELFF	TGTGCCAGCAGCTCACGCGGGGGGCTGAACACCGGGGAGCTGTTTTTT
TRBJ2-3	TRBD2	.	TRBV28	CASSFPGGGSDTQYF	TGTGCCAGCAGTTTCCCGGGAGGCGGTTCAGATACGCAGTATTTT
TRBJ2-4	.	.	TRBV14	CASSLGGPGIQYF	TGTGCCAGCAGCCTCGGGGGACCGGGCATTCAGTACTTC
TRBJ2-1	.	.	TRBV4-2	CASSQARYNEQFF	TGTGCCAGCAGCCAAGCCCGCTACAATGAGCAGTTCTTC
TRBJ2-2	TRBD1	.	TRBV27	CASSRRTGGTGELFF	TGTGCCAGCAGTAGGCGGACAGGGGGCACCGGGGAGCTGTTTTTT
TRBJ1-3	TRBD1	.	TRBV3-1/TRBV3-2	CASSQATGSGNTIYF	TGTGCCAGCAGCCAAGCGACAGGGTCAGGAAACACCATATATTTT
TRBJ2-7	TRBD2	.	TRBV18	CASSPTSSNYEQYF	TGTGCCAGCTCACCGACTAGCAGCAATTACGAGCAGTACTTC
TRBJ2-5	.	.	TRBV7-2	CASSLDRGSGGTQYF	TGTGCCAGCAGCTTAGATAGGGGCTCGGGTGGGACCCAGTACTTC
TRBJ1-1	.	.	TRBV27	CASSFKGETEAFF	TGTGCCAGCAGTTTTAAGGGAGAGACTGAAGCTTTCTTT
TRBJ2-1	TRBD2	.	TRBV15	CATSRILAGGTYNEQFF	TGTGCCACCAGCAGGATATTAGCGGGAGGCACCTACAATGAGCAGTTCTTC
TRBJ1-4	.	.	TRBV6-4	CASSDSRRGWTNEKLFF	TGTGCCAGCAGTGACTCCCGGCGGGGGTGGACTAATGAAAAACTGTTTTTT
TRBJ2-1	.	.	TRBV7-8	CATQRAGTANEQFF	TGTGCCACCCAAAGGGCGGGAACAGCCAATGAGCAGTTCTTC
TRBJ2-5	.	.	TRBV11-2	CASSPSGKETQYF	TGTGCCAGCAGCCCGTCGGGGAAAGAGACCCAGTACTTC
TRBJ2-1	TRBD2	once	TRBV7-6	CASSAAVAGGPNEQFF	TGTGCCAGCAGCGCGGCCGTAGCGGGAGGGCCCAATGAGCAGTTCTTC
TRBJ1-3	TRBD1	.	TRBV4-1	CASSPTQGATGNTIYF	TGCGCCAGCAGCCCTACACAGGGGGCAACTGGAAACACCATATATTTT
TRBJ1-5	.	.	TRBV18	CASSPEKTMPQHF	TGTGCCAGCTCACCAGAGAAAACGATGCCCCAGCATTTT
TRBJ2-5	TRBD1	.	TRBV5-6	CASGGTGGPAQYF	TGTGCCAGCGGCGGGACAGGGGGCCCGGCCCAGTACTTC
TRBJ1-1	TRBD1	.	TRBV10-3	CAISRQGDNTEAFF	TGTGCCATCAGTAGACAGGGGGACAACACTGAAGCTTTCTTT
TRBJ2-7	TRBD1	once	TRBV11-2	CASSLGQGKLYEQYF	TGTGCCAGCAGCTTAGGACAGGGTAAACTATACGAGCAGTACTTC
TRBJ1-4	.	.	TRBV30	CAWSTVVEKLFF	TGTGCCTGGAGTACGGTGGTTGAAAAACTGTTTTTT
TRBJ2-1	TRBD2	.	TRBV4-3	CASSQEASGGNEQFF	TGCGCCAGCAGCCAAGAGGCTAGCGGGGGGAATGAGCAGTTCTTC
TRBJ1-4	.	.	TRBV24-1	CATADSHNEKLFF	TGTGCCACCGCGGACAGCCATAATGAAAAACTGTTTTTT
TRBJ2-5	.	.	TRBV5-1	CASSWSGSQETQYF	TGCGCCAGCAGCTGGAGCGGGTCTCAAGAGACCCAGTACTTC
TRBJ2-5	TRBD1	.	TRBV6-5	CASSYLGGMETQYF	TGTGCCAGCAGTTACCTAGGGGGCATGGAGACCCAGTACTTC
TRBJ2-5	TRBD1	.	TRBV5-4	CASRRQGKETQYF	TGTGCCAGCAGGAGACAGGGGAAAGAGACCCAGTACTTC
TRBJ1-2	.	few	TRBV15	CATSRVEGVGYTF	TGTGCCACCAGCAGAGTGGAAGGAGTGGGCTACACCTTC
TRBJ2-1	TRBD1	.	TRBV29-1	CSVSGDRGVNEQFF	TGCAGCGTTTCAGGGGACAGGGGTGTTAATGAGCAGTTCTTC
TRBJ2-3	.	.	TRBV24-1	CATSDFRTDSTDTQYF	TGTGCCACCAGTGATTTTAGGACAGATAGCACAGATACGCAGTATTTT
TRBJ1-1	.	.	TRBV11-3	CASSLVSGARTEAFF	TGTGCCAGCAGCTTAGTATCTGGGGCGCGCACTGAAGCTTTCTTT
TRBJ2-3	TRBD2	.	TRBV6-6	CASSPRLAGVLADTQYF	TGTGCCAGCAGTCCCCGACTAGCGGGAGTTTTGGCAGATACGCAGTATTTT
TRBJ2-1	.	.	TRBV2	CASKRLSPYNEQFF	TGTGCCAGCAAACGACTGTCCCCCTACAATGAGCAGTTCTTC
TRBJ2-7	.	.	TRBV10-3	CAISEPSEGGKPYEQYF	TGTGCCATCAGTGAGCCCTCTGAGGGGGGGAAACCCTACGAGCAGTACTTC
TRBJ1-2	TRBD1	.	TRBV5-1	CASSSGQVVSGYTF	TGCGCCAGCAGCTCAGGACAGGTGGTGAGTGGCTACACCTTC
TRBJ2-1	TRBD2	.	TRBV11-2	CASSPVTGGLFYNEQFF	TGTGCCAGCAGCCCTGTGACGGGAGGTCTTTTCTACAATGAGCAGTTCTTC
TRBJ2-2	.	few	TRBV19	CASTRSSGALIGGELFF	TGTGCCAGTACCCGGAGTTCAGGGGCACTAATCGGCGGGGAGCTGTTTTTT
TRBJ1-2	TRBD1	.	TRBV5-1	CASSFGTEGYTF	TGCGCCAGCAGCTTTGGGACAGAGGGCTACACCTTC
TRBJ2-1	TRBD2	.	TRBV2	CASSDGTSVYNEQFF	TGTGCCAGCAGTGACGGGACTAGCGTTTACAATGAGCAGTTCTTC
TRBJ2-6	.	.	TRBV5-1	CASSLNTGANVLTF	TGCGCCAGCAGCTTGAACACTGGGGCCAACGTCCTGACTTTC
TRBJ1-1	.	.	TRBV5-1	CASSEQGGGTEAFF	TGCGCCAGCAGCGAACAGGGTGGGGGCACTGAAGCTTTCTTT
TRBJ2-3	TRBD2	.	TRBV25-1	CASRIAGVGDTQYF	TGTGCCAGCAGGATAGCGGGAGTGGGAGATACGCAGTATTTT
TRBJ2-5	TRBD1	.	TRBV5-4	CASRRDRGSPDQETQYF	TGTGCCAGCAGGAGGGACAGGGGGTCACCGGACCAAGAGACCCAGTACTTC
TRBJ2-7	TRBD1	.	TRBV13	CASSSTGVFRSSYEQYF	TGTGCCAGCAGCTCTACAGGGGTCTTTAGGAGCTCCTACGAGCAGTACTTC
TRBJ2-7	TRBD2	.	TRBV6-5	CASHGRLAAIEQYF	TGTGCCAGCCACGGGCGGCTAGCGGCCATCGAGCAGTACTTC
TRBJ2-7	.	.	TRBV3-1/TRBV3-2	CASSQPGRAKNEQYF	TGTGCCAGCAGCCAACCGGGCAGGGCGAAAAACGAGCAGTACTTC
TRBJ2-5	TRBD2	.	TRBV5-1	CASSSAGGSQETQYF	TGCGCCAGCAGCTCAGCGGGAGGGAGTCAAGAGACCCAGTACTTC
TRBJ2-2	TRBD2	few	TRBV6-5	CASRSAGGPTGELFF	TGTGCCAGCAGAAGCGCGGGAGGGCCTACCGGGGAGCTGTTTTTT
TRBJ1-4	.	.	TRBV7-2	CASSTTGGFEKLFF	TGTGCCAGCAGCACCACGGGGGGGTTTGAAAAACTGTTTTTT